The TCR beta chain under discussion was sequenced for a study of T cell repertoires in cytomegalovirus infection. Using its own MiXCR run on the reads, TCRdb lists one record per CDR3 protein. The data show more than 350,000 distinct CDR3 sequences, approximately 33% seen once. Broader study findings: Within the response measured ex vivo, HLA-C-restricted CMV-specific TCR beta clonotypes were dominant. Totalled public TCR beta family frequency picked out people who carried CMV plus the relevant HLA.

Ten or more counts support this clonotype. Its target is unknown. The clonotype originates from a human donor in good health (CMV status not recorded). Some clones in this sample may be carry-over from other donors' samples. Input material: PBMCs.

The DNA of the CDR3 is TGTGCCAGCAGCTCACCTGCGGGGGGCTTGGCCGGGGAGCTGTTTTTT. It encodes CASSSPAGGLAGELFF. The rearrangement links TRBV7-8 to TRBJ2-2; TRBD2 aligns across 8 bases. V was clipped by 4 bases and J by 6 bases; unmatched bases: 10. The CDR3 totals 16 residues. Germline V gene data show CDR1 as SGHVS and CDR2 as FQNEAQ.